Listed below are T cell receptor beta chains from one sample, sequenced in a study of T-cell memory formation after mild COVID-19. One entry per CDR3 protein results from TCRdb running MiXCR on the 5' RACE reads. The top ten hold approximately 13% of the sample, which has under 550,000 distinct CDR3 sequences, around a sixth seen once. Sequenced: PBMCs or a T cell subset sorted from them (not recorded which). Receptors originate from an adult woman who had mild COVID-19 (a few samples of this study predate the infection). Cell type and time point are not known. Each CDR3 is given with its conserved first and last residue. Each record gives: D gene, clone size, J gene, V gene, CDR3 DNA, CDR3 protein. The D gene is left open where the match is weak. Clone sizes are given selectively: once, few, many, or a class where the clone is expanded.

d_call: TRBD1; clone_size: -; j_call: TRBJ1-1; v_call: TRBV29-1; cdr3_nt: TGCAGCGTTGGGGGACAGGGAGGAACTGAAGCTTTCTTT; cdr3_aa: CSVGGQGGTEAFF
d_call: -; clone_size: -; j_call: TRBJ2-7; v_call: TRBV5-6; cdr3_nt: TGTGCCAGCAGCTCACTACAGCGACGCGGGGACGAGCAGTACTTC; cdr3_aa: CASSSLQRRGDEQYF
d_call: -; clone_size: few; j_call: TRBJ2-1; v_call: TRBV6-5; cdr3_nt: TGTGCCACACGGAGGGGACGTTACAATGAGCAGTTCTTC; cdr3_aa: CATRRGRYNEQFF
d_call: TRBD1; clone_size: few; j_call: TRBJ1-5; v_call: TRBV25-1; cdr3_nt: TGTGCCAGCGGAGACAGGGTTGGCAATCAGCCCCAGCATTTT; cdr3_aa: CASGDRVGNQPQHF
d_call: -; clone_size: -; j_call: TRBJ2-5; v_call: TRBV12-3/TRBV12-4; cdr3_nt: TGTGCCAGCAGTTTAGTCGGGATTGGAGAGACCCAGTACTTC; cdr3_aa: CASSLVGIGETQYF
d_call: -; clone_size: -; j_call: TRBJ2-1; v_call: TRBV7-6; cdr3_nt: TGTGCCAGCAGCCCCGAGAGTTCTGGCTCAGGGGCGGATGAGCAGTTCTTC; cdr3_aa: CASSPESSGSGADEQFF
d_call: TRBD1; clone_size: -; j_call: TRBJ2-2; v_call: TRBV19; cdr3_nt: TGTGCCAGTAGTATTCGAGGGGGCGGTATCACCGGGGAGCTGTTTTTT; cdr3_aa: CASSIRGGGITGELFF
d_call: -; clone_size: few; j_call: TRBJ1-5; v_call: TRBV3-1; cdr3_nt: TGTGCCAGCAGTCGGGGTTTTAGCAATCAGCCCCAGCATTTT; cdr3_aa: CASSRGFSNQPQHF
d_call: -; clone_size: few; j_call: TRBJ2-1; v_call: TRBV6-2/TRBV6-3; cdr3_nt: TGTGCCAGCATCCCTTCCGGGAGCTCCTACAATGAGCAGTTCTTC; cdr3_aa: CASIPSGSSYNEQFF
d_call: -; clone_size: -; j_call: TRBJ1-3; v_call: TRBV18; cdr3_nt: TGTGCCAGCTCACCGGTCCACCGGTCTGGAAACACCATATATTTT; cdr3_aa: CASSPVHRSGNTIYF
d_call: -; clone_size: -; j_call: TRBJ1-5; v_call: TRBV12-3/TRBV12-4; cdr3_nt: TGTGCCAGCAGCCCGGGGGGGTACTCTAGCAATCAGCCCCAGCATTTT; cdr3_aa: CASSPGGYSSNQPQHF
d_call: TRBD2; clone_size: few; j_call: TRBJ2-3; v_call: TRBV24-1; cdr3_nt: TGTGCCACCAGTGATTTACCGACTAGCAGATCTAGCACAGATACGCAGTATTTT; cdr3_aa: CATSDLPTSRSSTDTQYF
d_call: -; clone_size: few; j_call: TRBJ2-5; v_call: TRBV7-4; cdr3_nt: TGTGCCAGCAGCCACCTCAGGTCCCAAGAGACCCAGTACTTC; cdr3_aa: CASSHLRSQETQYF
d_call: -; clone_size: few; j_call: TRBJ1-2; v_call: TRBV12-3/TRBV12-4; cdr3_nt: TGTGCCAGCAGTTTGTGGTCTAATGGCTACACCTTC; cdr3_aa: CASSLWSNGYTF
d_call: TRBD2; clone_size: -; j_call: TRBJ2-1; v_call: TRBV5-6; cdr3_nt: TGTGCCAGCAGCTTGGGCCTCGGGACTAGCCACAATGAGCAGTTCTTC; cdr3_aa: CASSLGLGTSHNEQFF
d_call: -; clone_size: -; j_call: TRBJ2-5; v_call: TRBV10-3; cdr3_nt: TGTGCCATCAGTGCCTCCGTCCAAGAGACCCAGTACTTC; cdr3_aa: CAISASVQETQYF
d_call: -; clone_size: many; j_call: TRBJ2-1; v_call: TRBV5-1; cdr3_nt: TGCGCCAGCAGCGTCAGGGGTCAAACCTACAATGAGCAGTTCTTC; cdr3_aa: CASSVRGQTYNEQFF
d_call: TRBD1; clone_size: -; j_call: TRBJ2-7; v_call: TRBV6-1; cdr3_nt: TGTGCCAGCAGTTTTCCCGGGACAGGTGGCGAAAGGAGCTCCTACGAGCAGTACTTC; cdr3_aa: CASSFPGTGGERSSYEQYF
d_call: TRBD2; clone_size: few; j_call: TRBJ2-5; v_call: TRBV9; cdr3_nt: TGTGCCAGCAGCGTCGGCGGCGGGGGGAAACAAGAGACCCAGTACTTC; cdr3_aa: CASSVGGGGKQETQYF
d_call: -; clone_size: -; j_call: TRBJ1-1; v_call: TRBV3-1; cdr3_nt: TGTGCCAGCAGCCAAGATCGTTGGGCTAACACTGAAGCTTTCTTT; cdr3_aa: CASSQDRWANTEAFF
d_call: TRBD2; clone_size: few; j_call: TRBJ2-5; v_call: TRBV20-1; cdr3_nt: TGCAGTGCTTTCCGACTAGCGGGTAACCAAGAGACCCAGTACTTC; cdr3_aa: CSAFRLAGNQETQYF
d_call: -; clone_size: many; j_call: TRBJ2-7; v_call: TRBV5-1; cdr3_nt: TGCGCCAGCAGCTCGTGGGGCGGGACAACCTACGAGCAGTACTTC; cdr3_aa: CASSSWGGTTYEQYF
d_call: -; clone_size: -; j_call: TRBJ2-1; v_call: TRBV7-9; cdr3_nt: TGTGCCAGCCCCTTTGCTGAGCAGTTCTTC; cdr3_aa: CASPFAEQFF
d_call: TRBD2; clone_size: few; j_call: TRBJ2-3; v_call: TRBV18; cdr3_nt: TGTGCCAGCTCATCACAGCGGGGAGCTAGCACAGATACGCAGTATTTT; cdr3_aa: CASSSQRGASTDTQYF
d_call: -; clone_size: -; j_call: TRBJ2-7; v_call: TRBV7-9; cdr3_nt: TGTGCCAGCAGCTTAGGCCAGACCCACGAGCAGTACTTC; cdr3_aa: CASSLGQTHEQYF
d_call: -; clone_size: few; j_call: TRBJ2-3; v_call: TRBV7-6; cdr3_nt: TGTGCCAGCAGCCAAGGTGTGATAGAATCTGGGGCAGATACGCAGTATTTT; cdr3_aa: CASSQGVIESGADTQYF
d_call: TRBD1; clone_size: few; j_call: TRBJ1-2; v_call: TRBV9; cdr3_nt: TGTGCCAGCAGCGTTTCAGGGGGCGATGTTAGCTATGGCTACACCTTC; cdr3_aa: CASSVSGGDVSYGYTF
d_call: TRBD1; clone_size: few; j_call: TRBJ2-1; v_call: TRBV5-4; cdr3_nt: TGTGCCAGCAGCTTGGTGACAGGGGGCGTCAATGAGCAGTTCTTC; cdr3_aa: CASSLVTGGVNEQFF
d_call: TRBD1; clone_size: few; j_call: TRBJ2-5; v_call: TRBV18; cdr3_nt: TGTGCCAGCTCACCGGACAGGGATGAGACCCAGTACTTC; cdr3_aa: CASSPDRDETQYF
d_call: -; clone_size: few; j_call: TRBJ2-1; v_call: TRBV6-2/TRBV6-3; cdr3_nt: TGTGCCAGCAGCCCCAGAGGGGCGAATGAGCAGTTCTTC; cdr3_aa: CASSPRGANEQFF
d_call: -; clone_size: many; j_call: TRBJ1-6; v_call: TRBV20-1; cdr3_nt: TGCAGTGCTAGAGATCAGGGGTGGAATTCACCCCTCCACTTT; cdr3_aa: CSARDQGWNSPLHF
d_call: TRBD1; clone_size: few; j_call: TRBJ2-3; v_call: TRBV5-1; cdr3_nt: TGCGCCAGCAGCCCGCCCGGACAGGGCCGGACAGATACGCAGTATTTT; cdr3_aa: CASSPPGQGRTDTQYF
d_call: TRBD1; clone_size: few; j_call: TRBJ2-5; v_call: TRBV5-1; cdr3_nt: TGCGCCAGCAGCCCCCAGGGGGCGGCGAAGGAGACCCAGTACTTC; cdr3_aa: CASSPQGAAKETQYF
d_call: -; clone_size: -; j_call: TRBJ2-3; v_call: TRBV6-1; cdr3_nt: TGTGCCAGCAGGGAATACCTAGCAGATACGCAGTATTTT; cdr3_aa: CASREYLADTQYF
d_call: TRBD2; clone_size: few; j_call: TRBJ2-1; v_call: TRBV5-4; cdr3_nt: TGTGCCAGCAGCCGGGAGGGGGGCTCCTACAATGAGCAGTTCTTC; cdr3_aa: CASSREGGSYNEQFF
d_call: -; clone_size: -; j_call: TRBJ1-3; v_call: TRBV2; cdr3_nt: TGTGCCAGCAGTGAATGGGGGACTGAAGGAAACACCATATATTTT; cdr3_aa: CASSEWGTEGNTIYF
d_call: TRBD2; clone_size: -; j_call: TRBJ2-1; v_call: TRBV7-6; cdr3_nt: TGTGCCAGCAGCTCCGGCGGGGGAAGCTATGAGCAGTTCTTC; cdr3_aa: CASSSGGGSYEQFF
d_call: TRBD2; clone_size: few; j_call: TRBJ2-7; v_call: TRBV9; cdr3_nt: TGTGCCAGCAGCGTAGACTCCGGGAGGGCCTACGAGCAGTACTTC; cdr3_aa: CASSVDSGRAYEQYF
d_call: -; clone_size: many; j_call: TRBJ2-3; v_call: TRBV14; cdr3_nt: TGTGCCAGCAGCCAAGGGATACGCTCAGATACGCAGTATTTT; cdr3_aa: CASSQGIRSDTQYF
d_call: -; clone_size: -; j_call: TRBJ2-1; v_call: TRBV4-1; cdr3_nt: TGCGCCAGCAGCCTTACGGACATTCGCGACAATGAGCAGTTCTTC; cdr3_aa: CASSLTDIRDNEQFF
d_call: -; clone_size: few; j_call: TRBJ2-3; v_call: TRBV10-2; cdr3_nt: TGCGCCAGCAGTTGGGGTTGGGGGCCCACAGATACGCAGTATTTT; cdr3_aa: CASSWGWGPTDTQYF
d_call: TRBD2; clone_size: -; j_call: TRBJ2-3; v_call: TRBV9; cdr3_nt: TGTGCCAGCAGCATTAGCGGGGAGATTTATAATACGCAGTATTTT; cdr3_aa: CASSISGEIYNTQYF
d_call: -; clone_size: few; j_call: TRBJ1-6; v_call: TRBV18; cdr3_nt: TGTGCCAGCTCACCAGCAGGCACAGGGAATAATTCACCCCTCCACTTT; cdr3_aa: CASSPAGTGNNSPLHF
d_call: -; clone_size: -; j_call: TRBJ2-1; v_call: TRBV18; cdr3_nt: TGTGCCAGCTCACCACGGGAAGGGATCCTGTTCTTC; cdr3_aa: CASSPREGILFF
d_call: -; clone_size: few; j_call: TRBJ2-7; v_call: TRBV7-9; cdr3_nt: TGTGCCAGCAGCTCCGGGGACAACTCCTACGAGCAGTACTTC; cdr3_aa: CASSSGDNSYEQYF
d_call: TRBD2; clone_size: once; j_call: TRBJ2-1; v_call: TRBV27; cdr3_nt: TGTGCCAGCAGCCTTCTTGTGGGGACTAGCGGGAGCCTTTACAATGAGCAGTTCTTC; cdr3_aa: CASSLLVGTSGSLYNEQFF
d_call: -; clone_size: -; j_call: TRBJ2-7; v_call: TRBV9; cdr3_nt: TGTGCCAGCAGCGGTCCAAGTAGCGGCTCCTACGAGCAGTACTTC; cdr3_aa: CASSGPSSGSYEQYF
d_call: -; clone_size: -; j_call: TRBJ2-7; v_call: TRBV5-6; cdr3_nt: TGTGCCAGCGCGGAAGGGTCCGAGCAGTACTTC; cdr3_aa: CASAEGSEQYF
d_call: -; clone_size: few; j_call: TRBJ2-1; v_call: TRBV12-3/TRBV12-4; cdr3_nt: TGTGCCAGCAGACCACAGGGTCTGCCCTACAATGAGCAGTTCTTC; cdr3_aa: CASRPQGLPYNEQFF
d_call: -; clone_size: -; j_call: TRBJ2-7; v_call: TRBV2; cdr3_nt: TGTGCCAGCAGTGAGCCCCCAAAGTACGAGCAGTACTTC; cdr3_aa: CASSEPPKYEQYF
d_call: -; clone_size: few; j_call: TRBJ2-1; v_call: TRBV4-1; cdr3_nt: TGCGCCAGCAGCCAAGAGGCCGGGGGTCTTTACGATGAGCAGTTCTTC; cdr3_aa: CASSQEAGGLYDEQFF
d_call: TRBD2; clone_size: -; j_call: TRBJ2-2; v_call: TRBV5-6; cdr3_nt: TGTGCCAGCAGATTGGCTGGAGTTAGCGGGAGCACCACCGGGGAGCTGTTTTTT; cdr3_aa: CASRLAGVSGSTTGELFF
d_call: -; clone_size: few; j_call: TRBJ1-1; v_call: TRBV14; cdr3_nt: TGTGCCAGCAGCCCACGGTCGAGGTACACTGAAGCTTTCTTT; cdr3_aa: CASSPRSRYTEAFF